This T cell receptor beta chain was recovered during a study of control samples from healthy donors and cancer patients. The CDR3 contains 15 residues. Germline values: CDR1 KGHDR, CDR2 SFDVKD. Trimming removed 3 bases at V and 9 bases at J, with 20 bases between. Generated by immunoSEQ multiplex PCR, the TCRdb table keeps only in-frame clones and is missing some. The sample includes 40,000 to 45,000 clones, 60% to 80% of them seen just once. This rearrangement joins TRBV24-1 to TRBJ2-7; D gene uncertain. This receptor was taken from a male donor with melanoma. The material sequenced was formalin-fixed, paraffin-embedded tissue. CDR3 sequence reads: CATSDPGSSFLGQYF. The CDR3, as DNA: TGTGCCACCAGTGATCCCGGTTCCAGTTTCCTGGGGCAGTACTTC.